Sequencing of this T cell receptor beta chain was carried out in a study of blood T cell repertoires in COVID-19. Background on the study: Researchers got acute and convalescent COVID-19 samples from the United States, Italy and Spain.

Trimming stripped 0 bases from V and 1 base from J, with 7 bases between. Per germline, CDR1 MNHEY and CDR2 SMNVEV (reference sequence). The CDR3 has 14 residues. Enrolled through a virtual design, the participants were between about 18 and 100 years of age and came from 24 US areas. In the authors' workflow: Counts of nucleated cells, estimated from reference gene primer amplification, were obtained. TCRdb keeps only in-frame clones here, not all; method: immunoSEQ multiplex PCR. V and J calls and clone size are as listed in that table; D and trimming were resolved from the DNA. The sample yields approximately 220,000 clones, about 86% seen once.

This clonotype was sampled from a woman between 40 and 55 years old with acute COVID-19. The chain carries TRBV27 and TRBJ2-7; no clear D gene. Sequenced: PBMCs or T cells enriched from blood (not recorded which). CDR3 sequence (DNA): TGTGCCAGCAGTTTATCCGTCCAGTCCTACGAGCAGTACTTC. Amino acids: CASSLSVQSYEQYF.